This is a list of T cell receptor beta chains from one sample in a study of Graves' ophthalmopathy and Graves' hyperthyroidism. MiXCR, applied by TCRdb to the multiplex PCR reads, yields one record per CDR3 protein. The sample includes about 1.1 million distinct CDR3 sequences, 35% to 40% of them seen just once. The specimen was peripheral blood or thyroid tissue (not recorded which). These receptors came from an adult man with Graves' hyperthyroidism. CDR3s include the opening cysteine and the closing phenylalanine or tryptophan. Fields, in order: D gene, V gene, J gene, clone size, CDR3 protein, CDR3 DNA. The D gene is left open where the match is weak. Not every row has a clone size; where given, it reads once, few, many or a size class.

>-|TRBV29-1|TRBJ2-5|-
CSVVTGGRETQYF
TGCAGCGTTGTGACCGGGGGCAGGGAGACCCAGTACTTC
>-|TRBV20-1|TRBJ2-6|-
CSAPSDGANVLTF
TGCAGTGCTCCTAGCGATGGGGCCAACGTCCTGACTTTC
>TRBD1|TRBV5-1|TRBJ2-2|many
CASSWVAGGTGELFF
TGCGCCAGCAGCTGGGTAGCAGGGGGCACCGGGGAGCTGTTTTTT
>-|TRBV7-2|TRBJ2-6|many
CASSLVTGANVLTF
TGTGCCAGCAGCTTAGTTACTGGGGCCAACGTCCTGACTTTC
>-|TRBV4-3|TRBJ2-7|-
CASSQDTGNSYEQYF
TGCGCCAGCAGCCAAGATACGGGTAATTCCTACGAGCAGTACTTC
>-|TRBV7-2|TRBJ1-3|-
CASSPTQVSSGNTIYF
TGTGCCAGCAGCCCTACCCAAGTAAGCTCTGGAAACACCATATATTTT
>-|TRBV11-2|TRBJ1-1|-
CASSPRTSGGMNTEAFF
TGTGCCAGCAGCCCGAGGACTAGCGGGGGGATGAACACTGAAGCTTTCTTT
>-|TRBV20-1|TRBJ2-7|many
CSTRHDTTQYF
TGCAGTACCAGACATGACACGACGCAGTACTTC
>-|TRBV10-3|TRBJ2-7|-
CAISDSTAELGEQYF
TGTGCCATCAGTGATTCGACAGCAGAACTTGGAGAGCAGTACTTC
>-|TRBV5-6|TRBJ1-6|many
CASSLSRDSPLHF
TGTGCCAGCAGCTTGTCGAGAGATTCACCCCTCCACTTT
>TRBD1|TRBV2|TRBJ2-5|many
CASIRQGQETQYF
TGTGCCAGCATCAGACAGGGGCAAGAGACCCAGTACTTC
>TRBD1|TRBV15|TRBJ1-1|many
CATSTRRGLGTEAFF
TGTGCCACCAGCACGAGAAGGGGGCTCGGCACTGAAGCTTTCTTT
>TRBD1|TRBV7-2|TRBJ2-7|many
CASSPRPGQGGYEQYF
TGTGCCAGCAGCCCCAGACCGGGACAGGGGGGCTACGAGCAGTACTTC
>TRBD1|TRBV5-4|TRBJ1-3|few
CASTRKGQGIGGNTIYF
TGTGCCAGCACCCGGAAGGGACAGGGGATAGGAGGAAACACCATATATTTT
>-|TRBV6-2/TRBV6-3|TRBJ2-2|few
CASSYFVRTGELFF
TGTGCCAGCAGTTACTTCGTCCGGACCGGGGAGCTGTTTTTT
>-|TRBV20-1|TRBJ2-7|-
CSGLAVSDYEQYF
TGCAGTGGGCTTGCGGTGAGCGACTACGAGCAGTACTTC
>-|TRBV13|TRBJ2-2|few
CASFNQDTGELFF
TGTGCCAGCTTCAACCAAGACACCGGGGAGCTGTTTTTT
>-|TRBV27|TRBJ2-7|few
CASTPDGGGFYEQYF
TGTGCCAGCACCCCCGACGGAGGCGGATTCTACGAGCAGTACTTC
>-|TRBV6-5|TRBJ1-2|few
CASSYVSGASDYGYTF
TGTGCCAGCAGTTACGTGTCGGGGGCCTCCGACTATGGCTACACCTTC
>-|TRBV7-2|TRBJ1-1|-
CASSVGGAAFF
TGTGCCAGCAGCGTGGGTGGGGCGGCTTTCTTT
>-|TRBV20-1|TRBJ1-1|many
CSAIRPGALNTEAFF
TGCAGTGCCATAAGGCCGGGGGCCTTAAACACTGAAGCTTTCTTT
>TRBD2|TRBV2|TRBJ2-7|many
CASSYRLAGVSYEQYF
TGTGCCAGCAGCTATAGACTAGCGGGAGTGTCCTACGAGCAGTACTTC
>-|TRBV10-3|TRBJ1-5|-
CAISGEQETQHF
TGTGCCATCAGTGGGGAACAGGAGACCCAGCATTTT
>TRBD1|TRBV3-1|TRBJ1-2|once
CASSPETGGGPNYGYTF
TGTGCCAGCAGCCCCGAAACGGGAGGGGGCCCTAACTATGGCTACACCTTC
>-|TRBV5-4|TRBJ1-5|many
CASSLMGWDQPQHF
TGTGCCAGCAGCTTGATGGGGTGGGATCAGCCCCAGCATTTT
>-|TRBV7-9|TRBJ1-2|few
CASSTARSLYGYTF
TGTGCCAGCAGCACTGCGCGGAGTCTCTATGGCTACACCTTC
>-|TRBV28|TRBJ1-2|-
CASSLGFYGYTF
TGTGCCAGCAGTTTAGGGTTTTATGGCTACACCTTC
>-|TRBV9|TRBJ1-6|-
CASSAGNMDNSPLHF
TGTGCCAGCAGCGCCGGAAATATGGATAATTCACCCCTCCACTTT
>-|TRBV12-3/TRBV12-4|TRBJ2-7|many
CASSFQGRSYEQYF
TGTGCCAGCAGTTTTCAGGGGAGAAGCTACGAGCAGTACTTC
>TRBD1|TRBV5-1|TRBJ1-4|-
CASSTGDRGNEKLFF
TGCGCCAGCAGCACCGGGGACAGGGGGAATGAAAAACTGTTTTTT
>-|TRBV10-2|TRBJ1-2|few
CASSNTPQVNYGYTF
TGTGCCAGCAGTAACACTCCCCAGGTTAACTATGGCTACACCTTC
>TRBD2|TRBV7-2|TRBJ2-7|-
CASSLIRATAGGSYEQYF
TGTGCCAGCAGCTTAATTCGGGCCACGGCGGGGGGCTCCTACGAGCAGTACTTC
>-|TRBV2|TRBJ1-5|-
CASSPTITGTNQPQHF
TGTGCCAGCAGTCCAACGATAACAGGGACCAATCAGCCCCAGCATTTT
>-|TRBV14|TRBJ1-1|many
CASSQDRRLNTEAFF
TGTGCCAGCAGCCAAGATAGGCGACTGAACACTGAAGCTTTCTTT
>TRBD1|TRBV14|TRBJ1-4|few
CASSGRQGKGEKLFF
TGTGCCAGCAGCGGCAGACAGGGGAAGGGTGAAAAACTGTTTTTT
>-|TRBV7-2|TRBJ2-7|many
CASSFSGAFSYEQYF
TGTGCCAGCAGCTTTTCCGGAGCCTTTTCTTACGAGCAGTACTTC
>-|TRBV19|TRBJ1-2|-
CASSTDRPGRTVLAGYGYTF
TGTGCCAGTAGTACCGACCGCCCGGGACGGACGGTTCTCGCTGGCTATGGCTACACCTTC
>-|TRBV10-2|TRBJ1-2|-
CASSESLRAVGYTF
TGCGCCAGCAGTGAGTCCCTAAGGGCTGTTGGCTACACCTTC
>-|TRBV5-4|TRBJ2-7|many
CASSHIRLTETYEQYF
TGTGCCAGCAGCCACATCCGACTGACGGAAACATACGAGCAGTACTTC
>-|TRBV12-3/TRBV12-4|TRBJ1-5|few
CASGGGGPDQPQHF
TGTGCCAGCGGGGGGGGGGGGCCAGATCAGCCCCAGCATTTT
>-|TRBV10-3|TRBJ1-6|many
CAISEGGNSPLYF
TGTGCCATCAGTGAGGGAGGGAATTCACCCCTCTACTTT
>-|TRBV2|TRBJ2-2|-
CASGRAGPNTGELFF
TGTGCCAGCGGCCGAGCGGGTCCGAACACCGGGGAGCTGTTTTTT
>-|TRBV9|TRBJ2-2|-
CASSQRGDSNTGELFF
TGTGCCAGCAGCCAGAGGGGGGACTCGAACACCGGGGAGCTGTTTTTT
>TRBD1|TRBV12-3/TRBV12-4|TRBJ1-2|few
CASSLGRDRANGYTF
TGTGCCAGCAGTTTAGGCCGGGACAGGGCTAATGGCTACACCTTC
>TRBD1|TRBV10-2|TRBJ1-4|-
CASKSGTGQEKLFF
TGCGCCAGCAAGTCCGGGACAGGGCAAGAAAAACTGTTTTTT
>TRBD1|TRBV20-1|TRBJ2-5|few
CSARDMGQGAEETQYF
TGCAGTGCTAGAGATATGGGACAGGGGGCCGAAGAGACCCAGTACTTC
>-|TRBV7-2|TRBJ2-7|few
CASSPTDGYEQYF
TGTGCCAGCAGCCCAACCGACGGCTACGAGCAGTACTTC
>-|TRBV7-2|TRBJ2-3|-
CASSLGMWDTQYF
TGTGCCAGCAGCCTTGGGATGTGGGATACGCAGTATTTT
>-|TRBV7-9|TRBJ1-1|-
CASSASDWNTEAFF
TGTGCCAGCAGCGCCAGTGACTGGAACACTGAAGCTTTCTTT
>TRBD1|TRBV6-4|TRBJ1-6|-
CASSPDRGSSPLHF
TGTGCCAGCAGCCCCGACAGGGGAAGTTCACCCCTCCACTTT
>-|TRBV7-9|TRBJ2-5|few
CASSFEGLETQYF
TGTGCCAGCAGCTTCGAGGGGCTGGAGACCCAGTACTTC